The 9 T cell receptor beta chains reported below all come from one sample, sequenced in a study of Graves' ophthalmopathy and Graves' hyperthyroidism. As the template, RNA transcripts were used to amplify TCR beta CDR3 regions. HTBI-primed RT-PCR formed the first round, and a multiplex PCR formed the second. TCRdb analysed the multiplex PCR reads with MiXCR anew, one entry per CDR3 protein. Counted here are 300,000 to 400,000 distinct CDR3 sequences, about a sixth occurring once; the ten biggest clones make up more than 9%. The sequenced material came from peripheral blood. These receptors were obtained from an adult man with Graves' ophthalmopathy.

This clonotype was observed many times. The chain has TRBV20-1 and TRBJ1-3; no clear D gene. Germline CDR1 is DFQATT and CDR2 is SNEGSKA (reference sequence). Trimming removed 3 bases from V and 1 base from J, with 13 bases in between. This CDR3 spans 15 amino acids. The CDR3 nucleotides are TGCAGTGCTAGTGTCGGGCGCGTGTCTGGAAACACCATATATTTT. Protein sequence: CSASVGRVSGNTIYF.

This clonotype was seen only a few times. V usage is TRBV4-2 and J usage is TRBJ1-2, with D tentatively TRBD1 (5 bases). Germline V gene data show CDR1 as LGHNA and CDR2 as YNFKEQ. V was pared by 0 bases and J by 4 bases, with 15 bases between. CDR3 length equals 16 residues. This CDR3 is CASSQDSSAGPYGYTF. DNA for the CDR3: TGTGCCAGCAGCCAAGATTCTAGTGCGGGACCCTATGGCTACACCTTC.

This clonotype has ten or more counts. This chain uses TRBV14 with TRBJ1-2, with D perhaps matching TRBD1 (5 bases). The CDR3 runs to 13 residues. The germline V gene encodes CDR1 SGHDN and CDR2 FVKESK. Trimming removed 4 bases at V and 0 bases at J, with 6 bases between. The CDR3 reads CASSPTANYGYTF. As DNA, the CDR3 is TGTGCCAGCAGCCCGACAGCTAACTATGGCTACACCTTC.

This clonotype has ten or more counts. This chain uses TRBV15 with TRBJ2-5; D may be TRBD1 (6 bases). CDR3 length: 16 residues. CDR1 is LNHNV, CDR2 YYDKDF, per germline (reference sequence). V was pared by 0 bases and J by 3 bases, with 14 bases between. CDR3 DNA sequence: TGTGCCACCAGCAGAGATCCTGTTTGGACAGAAGAGACCCAGTACTTC. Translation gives CATSRDPVWTEETQYF.

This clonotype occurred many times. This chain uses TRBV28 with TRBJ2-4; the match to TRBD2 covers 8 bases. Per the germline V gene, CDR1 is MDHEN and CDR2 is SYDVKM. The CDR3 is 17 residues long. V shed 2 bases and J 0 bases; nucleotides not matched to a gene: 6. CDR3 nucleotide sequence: TGTGCCAGCAGTTTAATGGCGGGGGGTCTAGCCAAAAACATTCAGTACTTC. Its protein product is CASSLMAGGLAKNIQYF.

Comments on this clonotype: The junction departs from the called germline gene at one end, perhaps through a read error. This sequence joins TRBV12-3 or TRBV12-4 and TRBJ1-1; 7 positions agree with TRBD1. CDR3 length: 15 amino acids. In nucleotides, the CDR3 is TGTGCCAGCAGTCTCCAGGGGGGGGCAAACACTGAAGCTTACTTT. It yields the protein CASSLQGGANTEAYF.

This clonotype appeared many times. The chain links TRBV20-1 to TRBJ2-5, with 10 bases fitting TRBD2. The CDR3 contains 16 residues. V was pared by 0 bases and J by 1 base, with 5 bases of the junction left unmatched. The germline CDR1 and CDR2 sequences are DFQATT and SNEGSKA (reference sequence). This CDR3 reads CSARDPSGGLQETQYF. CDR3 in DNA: TGCAGTGCTAGAGATCCTAGCGGGGGCCTCCAAGAGACCCAGTACTTC.

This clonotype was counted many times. This chain's CDR3 is CASSMSDSYGYTF. The CDR3 DNA is TGCGCCAGCAGCATGAGTGACAGCTATGGCTACACCTTC. The chain couples TRBV5-1 to TRBJ1-2; tentative D call: TRBD1 (5 bases). Trimming took 4 bases from V and 4 from J, leaving 11 bases between them. This CDR3 comprises 13 residues. Germline V CDR1 and CDR2: SGHRS, YFSETQ.

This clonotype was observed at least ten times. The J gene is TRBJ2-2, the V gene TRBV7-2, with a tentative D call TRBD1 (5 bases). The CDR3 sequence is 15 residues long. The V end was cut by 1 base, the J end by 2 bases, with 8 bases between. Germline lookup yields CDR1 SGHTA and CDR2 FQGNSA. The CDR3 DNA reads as TGTGCCAGCAGCTTAGTGACAGTTAACACCGGGGAGCTGTTTTTT. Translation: CASSLVTVNTGELFF.